These T cell receptor beta chains were read from a single sample in a study of blood T cells in healthy people across ages. TCRdb redid the calling of the 5' RACE reads with MiXCR, one entry per CDR3 protein. Found here are around 940,000 distinct CDR3 sequences, just over 50% of them singletons; the top ten hold over 20%. What was sequenced was blood. The source is a woman in her fifties or sixties in good health. Each CDR3 is given with its conserved first and last residue. D genes are given only for firm matches. The size of a clone is reported for some rows only, either as once, few or many, or as a class for expanded clones.

clone_size j_call d_call v_call cdr3_aa cdr3_nt
- TRBJ1-6 - TRBV20-1 CSARNLGMGQSSPLHF TGCAGTGCTAGAAACCTTGGGATGGGGCAGAGTTCACCCCTCCACTTT
- TRBJ2-1 - TRBV20-1 CSARDDGGSGDEQFF TGCAGTGCTAGAGATGATGGCGGGTCAGGTGATGAGCAGTTCTTC
- TRBJ2-5 TRBD1 TRBV11-2 CASRQGLKETQYF TGTGCCAGTAGACAGGGCCTCAAAGAGACCCAGTACTTC
- TRBJ2-5 - TRBV28 CASNNERGQQTNEQYF TGTGCCAGCAACAACGAACGGGGGCAGCAAACCAATGAGCAGTACTTC
- TRBJ2-2 - TRBV20-1 CSATFDRVRANTGELFF TGCAGTGCTACTTTCGACCGGGTCCGGGCCAACACCGGGGAGCTGTTTTTT
few TRBJ2-7 TRBD2 TRBV29-1 CSIRNAGLAGNEQYF TGCAGTATACGGAATGCAGGACTAGCGGGAAACGAGCAGTACTTC
- TRBJ2-5 TRBD1 TRBV5-1 CASGPDRGLMETQYF TGCGCCAGCGGCCCGGACAGGGGCTTAATGGAGACCCAGTACTTC
- TRBJ2-5 TRBD2 TRBV28 CASRSLLNQREKLETQYF TGTGCCAGCAGATCCTTATTGAACCAGCGGGAGAAATTGGAGACCCAGTATTTC
- TRBJ2-3 - TRBV29-1 CSGVVTMGTDTQYF TGCAGCGGAGTAGTGACAATGGGCACAGATACGCAGTATTTT
- TRBJ2-5 - TRBV29-1 CSVAEGPETQYF TGCAGCGTTGCTGAGGGGCCGGAGACCCAGTACTTC
- TRBJ2-3 TRBD2 TRBV19 CASSRGTSGTTDTQYF TGTGCCAGTAGCCGGGGGACTAGCGGGACGACAGATACGCAGTATTTT
- TRBJ1-5 TRBD1 TRBV20-1 CSARPGQGAGSNQPQHF TGCAGTGCTAGACCGGGACAGGGGGCTGGGAGCAATCAGCCCCAGCATTTT
few TRBJ2-3 TRBD1 TRBV4-1 CASSQTWGTATQYF TGCGCCAGCAGCCAAACTTGGGGGACAGCTACGCAGTATTTT
- TRBJ2-3 - TRBV6-5 CASSSEAFSTDTQYF TGTGCCAGCAGTTCGGAAGCGTTCAGCACAGATACGCAGTATTTT
- TRBJ2-7 - TRBV7-2 CASSLGGESLWGEQYF TGTGCCAGCAGCTTAGGGGGCGAAAGCCTTTGGGGCGAGCAGTACTTC
few TRBJ2-1 TRBD2 TRBV27 CASSLGTSGNGEQFF TGTGCCAGCAGTTTAGGGACTAGCGGGAATGGTGAGCAGTTCTTC
- TRBJ2-1 TRBD2 TRBV20-1 CSALLGLAENEQFF TGCAGTGCTCTCCTGGGACTAGCGGAGAATGAGCAGTTCTTC
once TRBJ2-3 - TRBV20-1 CSARDHVRNTDTQYF TGCAGTGCTAGAGATCATGTTAGGAATACAGATACGCAGTATTTT
- TRBJ2-1 TRBD2 TRBV6-2/TRBV6-3 CASSYFDGLAGGIEQFF TGTGCCAGCAGTTACTTCGACGGACTAGCGGGAGGAATTGAGCAGTTCTTC
- TRBJ2-7 - TRBV4-1 CASSHYVGPSYEQYF TGCGCCAGCAGCCACTACGTGGGGCCCTCCTACGAGCAGTACTTC
once TRBJ2-1 - TRBV11-1 CASSLPRGNNEQFF TGTGCCAGCAGCTTACCGAGGGGGAACAATGAGCAGTTCTTC
- TRBJ2-5 - TRBV20-1 CSGVAGATAQYF TGCAGTGGTGTGGCGGGCGCCACCGCCCAGTACTTC
few TRBJ2-7 - TRBV27 CASRLTRDTPYEQYF TGTGCCAGCAGACTGACCCGGGACACCCCCTACGAGCAGTACTTC
- TRBJ2-3 - TRBV6-6 CASSYGANTDTQYF TGTGCCAGCAGTTACGGGGCGAACACAGATACGCAGTATTTT
few TRBJ1-5 - TRBV10-3 CAISSGPDGDQPQHF TGTGCCATCAGTTCCGGGCCCGATGGGGATCAGCCCCAGCATTTT
- TRBJ1-1 - TRBV14 CASSQAYDRMNTEAFF TGTGCCAGCAGCCAAGCTTACGACAGAATGAACACTGAAGCTTTCTTT
- TRBJ1-2 - TRBV7-9 CASSLGESYGYTF TGTGCCAGCAGCTTAGGGGAGAGCTATGGCTACACCTTC
- TRBJ2-3 TRBD2 TRBV20-1 CSATGLAGDTQYF TGCAGTGCCACCGGACTAGCAGGGGATACGCAGTATTTT
few TRBJ2-1 - TRBV5-1 CASSRERKQFF TGCGCCAGCAGCCGGGAGAGGAAGCAGTTCTTC
- TRBJ2-5 TRBD1 TRBV5-1 CASSLAGTGVHEQYF TGCGCCAGCAGCTTGGCCGGGACAGGGGTCCATGAGCAGTACTTC
few TRBJ2-7 - TRBV11-3 CASSFSRGALEQYF TGTGCCAGCAGCTTTAGCAGGGGTGCTCTCGAGCAGTACTTC
- TRBJ2-1 - TRBV5-1 CASSPSVPGQYNEQFF TGCGCCAGCAGTCCGTCCGTGCCCGGACAATACAATGAGCAGTTCTTC
once TRBJ2-1 TRBD2 TRBV30 CTDSGSDGNEQFF TGTACCGATAGCGGGAGTGATGGAAATGAGCAGTTCTTC
- TRBJ1-1 - TRBV5-1 CASSLEGVYNTEAFF TGCGCCAGCAGCTTGGAGGGGGTCTATAACACTGAAGCTTTCTTT
- TRBJ2-1 - TRBV6-1 CASTEGTGAGYEQFF TGTGCCAGCACCGAAGGGACCGGGGCCGGCTATGAGCAGTTCTTC
- TRBJ2-3 - TRBV24-1 CATSVAVTDTQYF TGTGCCACCTCCGTTGCAGTCACAGATACGCAGTATTTT
many TRBJ2-5 - TRBV12-3/TRBV12-4 CASSLTGSGETQYF TGTGCCAGCAGTTTAACAGGGTCGGGGGAGACCCAGTACTTC
few TRBJ2-7 - TRBV28 CATTGETYEQYF TGTGCCACCACCGGGGAAACCTACGAGCAGTACTTC
- TRBJ2-7 TRBD1 TRBV10-3 CAISESQGEKHHEQYF TGTGCCATCAGTGAGTCGCAGGGGGAGAAGCACCACGAGCAGTACTTC
many TRBJ2-1 TRBD2 TRBV29-1 CSVTTSGSFNEQFF TGCAGCGTAACGACTAGCGGGAGTTTCAATGAGCAGTTCTTC
once TRBJ2-7 - TRBV28 CASFSGQPYEQYF TGTGCCAGCTTTTCCGGGCAACCCTACGAGCAGTACTTC
- TRBJ2-2 - TRBV5-5 CASSHLSANTGELFF TGTGCCAGCAGCCACCTAAGCGCGAACACCGGGGAGCTGTTTTTT
- TRBJ2-3 - TRBV27 CASSFDTGADTRYF TGTGCCAGCAGTTTCGACACCGGGGCAGATACGCGGTATTTT
- TRBJ1-2 - TRBV7-2 CASSTQVNYGYTF TGTGCCAGCAGCACCCAGGTCAACTATGGCTACACCTTC
- TRBJ2-3 - TRBV28 CASSVGKIDTQYF TGTGCCAGCAGTGTGGGAAAAATCGATACGCAGTATTTT
few TRBJ2-7 - TRBV29-1 CSVGPASYEQYF TGCAGCGTTGGCCCTGCCTCCTACGAGCAGTACTTC
- TRBJ2-4 - TRBV19 CASSTDRRNTKSENIQYF TGTGCCAGTAGTACAGATCGTAGGAACACAAAATCGGAAAACATTCAGTACTTC
few TRBJ1-2 - TRBV7-2 CASSSREAGKYGYTF TGTGCCAGCAGCTCCCGGGAGGCGGGGAAGTATGGCTACACCTTC
- TRBJ2-6 TRBD2 TRBV20-1 CSAPFGLAGAGANVLTF TGCAGTGCCCCCTTCGGGCTAGCGGGAGCTGGGGCCAACGTCCTGACTTTC
few TRBJ2-1 - TRBV29-1 CSGVFGPRRFF TGCAGCGGTGTTTTTGGGCCAAGACGGTTCTTC
- TRBJ2-7 - TRBV12-3/TRBV12-4 CASSLGGRLLEQYF TGTGCCAGCAGTTTGGGGGGCAGACTTCTTGAGCAGTACTTC
- TRBJ2-7 - TRBV30 CAWRDNMYEQYF TGTGCCTGGAGGGACAACATGTACGAGCAGTACTTC
- TRBJ1-5 - TRBV6-5 CASSYSNRARPQHF TGTGCCAGCAGTTACTCGAACCGGGCTCGGCCCCAGCATTTT
- TRBJ1-5 - TRBV28 CASSHGREYSNQPQHF TGTGCCAGCAGTCATGGACGGGAATATAGCAATCAGCCCCAGCATTTT
- TRBJ2-4 - TRBV5-1 CASSLRYRGGNIQYF TGCGCCAGCAGCTTGAGGTACAGGGGAGGAAACATTCAGTACTTC
- TRBJ2-6 - TRBV12-3/TRBV12-4 CASSLGGGGSGATVLTF TGTGCCAGCAGTTTGGGAGGGGGGGGCTCTGGGGCCACCGTCCTGACTTTC